This TCR beta chain was recovered during a study of blood T cell repertoires in COVID-19. V lost 5 bases and J 0 bases, leaving 14 bases between the germline ends. This CDR3 has 17 amino acids. Germline values: CDR1 MNHEY, CDR2 SMNVEV (reference sequence). Authors' methods: The assay estimated nucleated cells by amplifying reference gene primers. Here immunoSEQ multiplex PCR was the method, and the copy in TCRdb shows in-frame clones only, minus some. V, J and clone size reflect that table, while D and trimming were determined from the DNA. The data show around 100,000 clones, with about 87% seen just once and 15% to 17% held by the top ten.

The chain employs TRBV27 and TRBJ1-6; no firm D call. The receptor's source is a human donor in a cohort sampled during active COVID-19. Input material: peripheral blood. CDR3 protein: CASSRLLGSSYNSPLHF. The DNA of the CDR3 is TGTGCCAGCAGTCGCCTTTTGGGGAGCTCCTATAATTCACCCCTCCACTTT.